Listed below are T cell receptor beta chains from one sample, sequenced in a study of cytomegalovirus exposure and HLA in healthy donors. The assay was immunoSEQ multiplex PCR, and TCRdb's table has in-frame clones only and misses some. The sample includes around 200,000 clones, roughly 72% of them seen just once. The sequenced material came from PBMCs. The receptors derive from a woman aged 25 to 39 in good health and CMV-seropositive. CDR3s include the opening cysteine and the closing phenylalanine or tryptophan. Fields, in order: D gene, V gene, J gene, CDR3 protein. D genes are given only for firm matches.

D gene: -
V gene: TRBV9
J gene: TRBJ1-5
CDR3 protein: CASSVGGSSNQPQHF

D gene: -
V gene: TRBV6-5
J gene: TRBJ2-3
CDR3 protein: CASSQRLPSADTQYF

D gene: TRBD1
V gene: TRBV7-9
J gene: TRBJ1-1
CDR3 protein: CASSPTGVTEAFF

D gene: TRBD2
V gene: TRBV28
J gene: TRBJ2-7
CDR3 protein: CASSFGGSGVYEQYF

D gene: -
V gene: TRBV6-1
J gene: TRBJ2-7
CDR3 protein: CASSAPSSYEQYF

D gene: TRBD1
V gene: TRBV5-1
J gene: TRBJ2-7
CDR3 protein: CASSWSGQEAEQYF

D gene: -
V gene: TRBV5-5
J gene: TRBJ2-1
CDR3 protein: CASSQDTGFGEQFF

D gene: TRBD2
V gene: TRBV7-2
J gene: TRBJ2-2
CDR3 protein: CASSLRLAGGTGELFF

D gene: -
V gene: TRBV9
J gene: TRBJ1-1
CDR3 protein: CASSERPTGEAFF

D gene: -
V gene: TRBV7-9
J gene: TRBJ2-1
CDR3 protein: CASSWDFFSYNEQFF

D gene: -
V gene: TRBV5-5
J gene: TRBJ1-5
CDR3 protein: CASSLTAGAYSNQPQHF

D gene: TRBD1
V gene: TRBV30
J gene: TRBJ1-1
CDR3 protein: CAWRPAGTANTEAFF

D gene: TRBD1
V gene: TRBV2
J gene: TRBJ2-1
CDR3 protein: CAGTGINEQFF

D gene: TRBD2
V gene: TRBV27
J gene: TRBJ2-7
CDR3 protein: CASSLLAESYEQYF

D gene: TRBD1
V gene: TRBV7-2
J gene: TRBJ1-6
CDR3 protein: CASSPRQGNSPLHF

D gene: TRBD1
V gene: TRBV30
J gene: TRBJ1-2
CDR3 protein: CAWSVRGGYSYGYTF

D gene: TRBD1
V gene: TRBV11-2
J gene: TRBJ1-5
CDR3 protein: CASSPDRGINQPQHF

D gene: -
V gene: TRBV30
J gene: TRBJ1-5
CDR3 protein: CAWSVGHSNQPQHF

D gene: TRBD2
V gene: TRBV27
J gene: TRBJ2-3
CDR3 protein: CASSFPPLPPLAGGPTDTQYF

D gene: TRBD1
V gene: TRBV5-1
J gene: TRBJ1-6
CDR3 protein: CASSLEGDRGRSPLHF

D gene: -
V gene: TRBV29-1
J gene: TRBJ1-1
CDR3 protein: CSVEDGLNTEAFF

D gene: TRBD2
V gene: TRBV7-8
J gene: TRBJ2-2
CDR3 protein: CAAGAGGLGTGELFF

D gene: -
V gene: TRBV5-4
J gene: TRBJ2-7
CDR3 protein: CASSLVIGEQYF

D gene: -
V gene: TRBV7-2
J gene: TRBJ2-2
CDR3 protein: CASSSDRAGNIGELFF

D gene: TRBD1
V gene: TRBV2
J gene: TRBJ1-2
CDR3 protein: CASSAYKDRVIFYGYTF

D gene: TRBD2
V gene: TRBV10-2
J gene: TRBJ2-3
CDR3 protein: CASSAAGAGDTQYF

D gene: TRBD2
V gene: TRBV9
J gene: TRBJ2-4
CDR3 protein: CASSGSSGKNFAKNIQYF

D gene: TRBD2
V gene: TRBV5-1
J gene: TRBJ2-7
CDR3 protein: CASSLGLSGGNEQYF

D gene: TRBD2
V gene: TRBV30
J gene: TRBJ2-3
CDR3 protein: CAWSVSTSGITDTQYF

D gene: TRBD2
V gene: TRBV18
J gene: TRBJ2-2
CDR3 protein: CASSPLGLAGRNTGELFF

D gene: TRBD1
V gene: TRBV28
J gene: TRBJ2-7
CDR3 protein: CASIPGGQGLYEQYF

D gene: -
V gene: TRBV5-1
J gene: TRBJ1-2
CDR3 protein: CASRSTTGGYGYTF

D gene: TRBD2
V gene: TRBV7-2
J gene: TRBJ2-7
CDR3 protein: CASSFAGRSSYEQYF

D gene: TRBD1
V gene: TRBV19
J gene: TRBJ2-1
CDR3 protein: CASSMGQGNYNEQFF

D gene: -
V gene: TRBV19
J gene: TRBJ1-2
CDR3 protein: CASSIPAGRDKGYTF

D gene: TRBD2
V gene: TRBV5-1
J gene: TRBJ2-7
CDR3 protein: CASSSGTSGYEQYF

D gene: -
V gene: TRBV11-2
J gene: TRBJ1-1
CDR3 protein: CASSASTGRNTEAFF

D gene: -
V gene: TRBV19
J gene: TRBJ1-4
CDR3 protein: CASSRTVATNEKLFF

D gene: TRBD2
V gene: TRBV19
J gene: TRBJ2-4
CDR3 protein: CASSKAPTSGGDLAKNIQYF

D gene: -
V gene: TRBV7-2
J gene: TRBJ2-3
CDR3 protein: CASSSTAPDTQYF

D gene: -
V gene: TRBV2
J gene: TRBJ1-5
CDR3 protein: CASRAGEQPQHF

D gene: TRBD1
V gene: TRBV27
J gene: TRBJ2-5
CDR3 protein: CASSLGQGAGETQYF

D gene: TRBD1
V gene: TRBV29-1
J gene: TRBJ1-1
CDR3 protein: CSDHTGGRGAEAFF

D gene: TRBD1
V gene: TRBV7-2
J gene: TRBJ1-1
CDR3 protein: CASSLGGGTGLPPEAFF

D gene: TRBD1
V gene: TRBV30
J gene: TRBJ2-7
CDR3 protein: CACGTGVYEQYF

D gene: -
V gene: TRBV27
J gene: TRBJ2-7
CDR3 protein: CASSLSAGESSYEQYF

D gene: TRBD1
V gene: TRBV7-2
J gene: TRBJ2-2
CDR3 protein: CASSSLLGRGQVFF

D gene: TRBD2
V gene: TRBV11-3
J gene: TRBJ2-1
CDR3 protein: CASSPSVERGSYNEQFF

D gene: TRBD1
V gene: TRBV18
J gene: TRBJ1-6
CDR3 protein: CASSLRKGQGGSPLHF

D gene: -
V gene: TRBV28
J gene: TRBJ1-4
CDR3 protein: CASSPNPKQGWEEKLFF

D gene: -
V gene: TRBV4-3
J gene: TRBJ1-6
CDR3 protein: CASSQDLVTPPLHF

D gene: -
V gene: TRBV2
J gene: TRBJ2-5
CDR3 protein: CASSDSTGFQTQYF

D gene: TRBD2
V gene: TRBV5-4
J gene: TRBJ2-5
CDR3 protein: CASTSGGFGSETQYF

D gene: TRBD1
V gene: TRBV6-1
J gene: TRBJ1-5
CDR3 protein: CASRPGTVNQPQHF

D gene: TRBD1
V gene: TRBV5-1
J gene: TRBJ2-1
CDR3 protein: CASSSGQGSYNEQFF

D gene: -
V gene: TRBV4-1
J gene: TRBJ1-4
CDR3 protein: CASSQDYGWPNEKLFF

D gene: TRBD1
V gene: TRBV5-1
J gene: TRBJ2-2
CDR3 protein: CASSPRDRGPTGELFF

D gene: TRBD1
V gene: TRBV7-9
J gene: TRBJ1-1
CDR3 protein: CASSFGTANTEAFF

D gene: TRBD2
V gene: TRBV7-6
J gene: TRBJ2-1
CDR3 protein: CASSALAGGVRNEQFF